This record concerns one T cell receptor (beta chain) sequence. Its antigen is unidentified. The record originates from a study of shared clonotypes between healthy human individuals. Findings of the study overall: Blood was the only sampled material, and tissue repertoires likely differ.

Clones were sequenced by immunoSEQ multiplex PCR, and TCRdb holds only the in-frame ones, with some missing. The sample lists about 2 million clones, 90% to 95% occurring once. V was pared by 6 bases and J by 0 bases, with 9 bases between. CDR1 and CDR2 (germline): MNHEY, SVGAGI. The CDR3 totals 14 residues. The gene calls are TRBV6-5 and TRBJ1-5; D gene unclear. This clonotype was obtained from a man younger than 35 in good health. The sequencing input was naive CD4+ T cells sorted from blood. Subset given: CD45RA+ positively selected. CDR3 loop: CASSNSYSNQPQHF. DNA for the CDR3: TGTGCCAGCAGCAACAGTTATAGCAATCAGCCCCAGCATTTT.